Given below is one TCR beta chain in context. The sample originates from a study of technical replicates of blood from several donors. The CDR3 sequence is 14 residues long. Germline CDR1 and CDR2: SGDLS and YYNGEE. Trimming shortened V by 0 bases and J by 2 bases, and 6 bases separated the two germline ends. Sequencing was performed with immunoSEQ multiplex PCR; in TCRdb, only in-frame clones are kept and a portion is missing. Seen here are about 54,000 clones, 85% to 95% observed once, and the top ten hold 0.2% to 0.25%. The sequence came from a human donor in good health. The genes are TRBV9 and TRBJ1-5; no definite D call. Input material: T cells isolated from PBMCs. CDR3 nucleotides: TGTGCCAGCAGCGTAGGGCAAGGCAATCAGCCCCAGCATTTT. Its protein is CASSVGQGNQPQHF.